The T cell receptor (beta chain) under discussion was sequenced for a study of blood T cell repertoires in COVID-19. Study-wide context: Samples came from the United States, Italy and Spain, spanning acute and convalescent COVID-19. The cDNA or gDNA used as material had been derived from T cells, B-cell-depleted T cells, or PBMCs.

Per the original methods: Reference gene primers were amplified, and this amplification served to estimate nucleated cell counts. Libraries were prepared by immunoSEQ multiplex PCR; TCRdb keeps only in-frame clonotypes and omits some of them. The V and J calls and clone size were taken over from that table, and D and trimming were inferred from the DNA. The table records about 280,000 clones, 86% of them present only once. Details on this clone: The same CDR3 can be traced to other DNA sequences in this sample.

The CDR3 runs to 14 residues. Trimming took 1 base from V and 1 from J; bases not matched to a gene: 1. Germline CDR1 is LGHNA and CDR2 is YSLEER. This chain links TRBV4-3 with TRBJ2-7; 7 bases map to TRBD1. The clonotype was recovered from a woman between 25 and 40 years old with active or convalescent COVID-19. Sequenced sample: peripheral blood. In DNA form, the CDR3 reads TGCGCCAGCAGCCAAGCCAGGGGGTCCTACGAGCAGTACTTC. This codes for CASSQARGSYEQYF.